The count of the clone carrying this T cell receptor (beta chain) is one. Authors' methods: Quantification of nucleated cells was approximated via reference gene primer amplification. Clones were sequenced by immunoSEQ multiplex PCR, and TCRdb holds only the in-frame ones, with some missing. For V, J and clone size, that table is used; D and trimming come from the DNA. The table shows some 49,000 clones, with about nine tenths occurring only once. The sample originates from a study of blood T cell repertoires in COVID-19. Across the study: Material from acute and convalescent COVID-19 was sourced from the United States, Italy and Spain. T cells, B-cell-depleted T cells, or PBMCs supplied cDNA or gDNA.

Germline V gene data show CDR1 as SGHVS and CDR2 as FNYEAQ. This CDR3 spans 15 amino acids. With 5 bases clipped from V and 2 bases from J, the junction kept 5 bases outside the gene matches. Sequencing used peripheral blood. The receptor comes from a man aged 45 to 65 with active COVID-19. The chain recombines TRBV7-6 with TRBJ1-3; TRBD1 matches at 8 bases. CDR3 sequence: CASSPLTGAGNTIYF. In DNA form, the CDR3 reads TGTGCCAGCAGCCCCCTGACAGGGGCTGGAAACACCATATATTTT. Combining the CDR3 with reference TRBV7-6 and TRBJ1-3 gives the whole variable domain GAGVSQSPRYKVTKRGQDVALRCDPISGHVSLYWYRQALGQGPEFLTYFNYEAQQDKSGLPNDRFSAERPEGSISTLTIQRTEQRDSAMYRCASSPLTGAGNTIYFGEGSWLTVV.